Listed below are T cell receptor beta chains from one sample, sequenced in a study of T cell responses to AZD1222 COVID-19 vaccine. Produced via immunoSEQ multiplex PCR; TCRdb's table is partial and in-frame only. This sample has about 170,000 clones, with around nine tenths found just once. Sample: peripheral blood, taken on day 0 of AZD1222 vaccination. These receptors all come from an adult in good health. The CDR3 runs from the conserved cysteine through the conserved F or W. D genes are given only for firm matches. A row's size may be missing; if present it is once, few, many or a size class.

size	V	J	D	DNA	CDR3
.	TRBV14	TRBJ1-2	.	TGTGCCAGCACCCCAAGTTCAGACTATGGCTACACCTTC	CASTPSSDYGYTF
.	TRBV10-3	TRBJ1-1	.	TGTGCCATCAGTGTACAGACCCCGAACACTGAAGCTTTCTTT	CAISVQTPNTEAFF
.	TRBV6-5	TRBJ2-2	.	TGTGCCACGAGATTGAACACCGGGGAGCTGTTTTTT	CATRLNTGELFF
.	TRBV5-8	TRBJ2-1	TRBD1	TGTGCTGGGACAGATCTCTACAATGAGCAGTTCTTC	CAGTDLYNEQFF
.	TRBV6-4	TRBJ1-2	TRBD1	TGTGCCAGCAGTCCCGAGAGGGGGCCTGGTGGCTACACCTTC	CASSPERGPGGYTF
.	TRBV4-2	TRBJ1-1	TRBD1	TGTGCCAGCAGCCAGGTCACAGGGGGGACTGAAGCTTTCTTT	CASSQVTGGTEAFF
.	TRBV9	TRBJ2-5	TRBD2	TGTGCCAGCAGCACCGGACTAGCGGGGGGGCCGAAGAAAGAGACCCAGTACTTC	CASSTGLAGGPKKETQYF
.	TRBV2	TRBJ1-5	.	TGTGCCAGCAGCCCTGGACCTGGTCAGCCCCAGCATTTT	CASSPGPGQPQHF
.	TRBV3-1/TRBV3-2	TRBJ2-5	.	TGTGCCAGCAGCCGGGGGTCTGTGGCGACCCAGTACTTC	CASSRGSVATQYF
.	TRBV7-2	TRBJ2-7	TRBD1	TGTGCCAGCAGCCCCCAGGGACAGTTGATCTACGAGCAGTACTTC	CASSPQGQLIYEQYF
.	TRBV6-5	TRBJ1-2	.	TGTGCCAGCAGTTACTATGGGGAAGCTAACTATGGCTACACCTTC	CASSYYGEANYGYTF
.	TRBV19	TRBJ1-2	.	TGTGCCAGTAACGAGGGTCTGGACTATGGCTACACCTTC	CASNEGLDYGYTF
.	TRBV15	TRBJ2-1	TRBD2	TGTGCCACCAGCAAGACACGGGGGGGCAGTGAGCAGTTCTTC	CATSKTRGGSEQFF
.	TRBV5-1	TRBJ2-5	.	TGCGCCAGCAGGGAGGGACAAGAGACCCAGTACTTC	CASREGQETQYF
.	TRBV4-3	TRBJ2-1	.	TGCGCCAGCAGCCAAACACTAGCCTACAATGAGCAGTTCTTC	CASSQTLAYNEQFF
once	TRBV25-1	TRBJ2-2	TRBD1	TGTGCCAGCAGTGAAAGAGTAATCCAGGGGGCCGGGGAGCTGTTTTTT	CASSERVIQGAGELFF
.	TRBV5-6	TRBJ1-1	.	TGTGCCAGCAGCCCCGCGCAGCGGACTGAAGCTTTCTTT	CASSPAQRTEAFF
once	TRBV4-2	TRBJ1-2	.	TGTGCCAGCAGCCCTTTGGACGGCAACTATGGCTACACCTTC	CASSPLDGNYGYTF
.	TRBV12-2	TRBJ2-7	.	TGTGCAAGTCGCTTACAGTCGGCAGTGAACTCCTACGAGCAGTACTTC	CASRLQSAVNSYEQYF
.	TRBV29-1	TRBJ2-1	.	TGCAGCGTTGAGGGGGCGGCCGGCGCCAATGAGCAGTTCTTC	CSVEGAAGANEQFF
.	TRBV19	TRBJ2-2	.	TGTGCCAGTAGTCGTACCGGACTCGGGGCGCCGAACACCGGGGAGCTGTTTTTT	CASSRTGLGAPNTGELFF
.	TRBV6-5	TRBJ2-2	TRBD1	TGTGCCAGCAGTTGGGACAGGTACACCGGGGAGCTGTTTTTT	CASSWDRYTGELFF
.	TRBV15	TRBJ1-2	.	TGTGCCACCAGCAGAGAGGGGGGGGCTAACTATGGCTACACCTTC	CATSREGGANYGYTF
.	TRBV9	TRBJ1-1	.	TGTGCCAGCAGCCCCCGGGGGATTGAGAACACTGAAGCTTTCTTT	CASSPRGIENTEAFF
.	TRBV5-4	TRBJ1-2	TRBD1	TGTGCCAGCAGCTCCGGGACAGGGGGTTTCTATGGCTACACCTTC	CASSSGTGGFYGYTF
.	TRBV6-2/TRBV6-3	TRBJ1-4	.	TGTGCCAGCAGTTCCCGGGAATATGGGCTCTCGGGTGAAAAACTGTTTTTT	CASSSREYGLSGEKLFF
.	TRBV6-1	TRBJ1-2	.	TGTGCCAGCAGTGAGCTCAATGGGGACGGCTACACCTTC	CASSELNGDGYTF